Listed below are T cell receptor beta chains from one sample, sequenced in a study of shared T cell receptors in the human thymus. The protocol was immunoSEQ multiplex PCR, while the TCRdb copy is restricted to in-frame clones and leaves out a portion. The sample yields 700,000 to 750,000 clones, 80% to 90% seen once. The data were also submitted as part of a second study, on human thymus T cells.

Sequenced material: thymocytes. The receptors were gathered from a girl under two years old with a congenital heart defect. Both conserved end residues are part of each CDR3. The order of the fields is V gene, J gene, D gene, clone size, CDR3 DNA, CDR3 protein. The D gene is left open where the match is weak. Only part of the rows carry a size: once, few, many, or a class if the clone is expanded.

TRBV5-6	TRBJ1-2	TRBD1	NA	TGTGCCAGCAGCTCTGACCCAGGGGGCTGGTATGGCTACACCTTC	CASSSDPGGWYGYTF
TRBV5-6	TRBJ1-2	NA	NA	TGTGCCAGCAGCATCACAGGGAATGGCTACACCTTC	CASSITGNGYTF
TRBV6-6	TRBJ1-5	NA	NA	TGTGCCAGCAGTTACGTCCTCAGCAATCAGCCCCAGCATTTT	CASSYVLSNQPQHF
TRBV7-2	TRBJ2-7	TRBD2	NA	TGTGCCAGCAGCTTAAGGAGTAGCGGGAAGACCTACGAGCAGTACTTC	CASSLRSSGKTYEQYF
TRBV9	TRBJ2-4	TRBD1	NA	TGTGCCAGCAGCGCCGAGACAGGGGGCGCGAGGGCATTACACATTCAGTACTTC	CASSAETGGARALHIQYF
TRBV2	TRBJ1-2	NA	NA	TGTGCCAGCAGTGGTATAGCCGGTTTATATGGCTACACCTTC	CASSGIAGLYGYTF
TRBV19	TRBJ2-3	TRBD1	NA	TGTGCCAGTAGTATTGAGGGACAGGGGAGAGGTGGCACAGATACGCAGTATTTT	CASSIEGQGRGGTDTQYF
TRBV4-3	TRBJ1-5	NA	NA	TGCGCCAGCAGCCAAGACGAGGCTAACTACAGGGATCGGCAGCCCCAGCATTTT	CASSQDEANYRDRQPQHF
TRBV4-3	TRBJ2-3	TRBD2	once	TGCGCCAGCAGCCAAGGCACGGGCGGGGGGGCCACAGATACGCAGTATTTT	CASSQGTGGGATDTQYF
TRBV7-9	TRBJ1-1	NA	once	TGTGCCAGCAGCTATCCTAATCCAGAGCCAGGCACTGAAGCTTTCTTT	CASSYPNPEPGTEAFF
TRBV5-1	TRBJ1-1	TRBD1	NA	TGCGCCAGCAGCGCGGGACAGGGAGTGAGGGAACAGAACACTGAAGCTTTCTTT	CASSAGQGVREQNTEAFF
TRBV5-1	TRBJ2-7	TRBD1	NA	TGCGCCAGCAGCCCGGGGGGGGACAGGGGTCCCTACGAGCAGTACTTC	CASSPGGDRGPYEQYF
TRBV5-1	TRBJ2-3	TRBD2	NA	TGCGCCAGCAGGGGACTAGGGCCGGGGGATACGCAGTATTTT	CASRGLGPGDTQYF
TRBV5-1	TRBJ1-6	TRBD1	NA	TGCGCCAGCAGCAATGATCCCAGACAGGGGAATTCCCCCCTCCACTTT	CASSNDPRQGNSPLHF
TRBV5-6	TRBJ2-2	TRBD2	few	TGTGCCAGCAGCTTGGAAAGCGGGGGGGAAAACGGGGAGCTGTTTTTT	CASSLESGGENGELFF
TRBV18	TRBJ2-2	NA	few	TGTGCCAGCTCACCACGGTCGGGGGCGAACACCGGGGAGCTGTTTTTT	CASSPRSGANTGELFF
TRBV6-5	TRBJ1-2	NA	NA	TGTGCCAGCAGTCCTTTGAATGCAGGGCTTGAGGGCTACACCTTC	CASSPLNAGLEGYTF
TRBV18	TRBJ2-3	TRBD2	NA	TGTGCCAGCTCACGCCCCGGGACTAGCGGGGGAGGCCACACAGATACGCAGTATTTT	CASSRPGTSGGGHTDTQYF
TRBV6-1	TRBJ1-2	TRBD1	NA	TGTGCCAGCAGTAAGGCAGGGGGTTACGACTATGGCTACACCTTC	CASSKAGGYDYGYTF
TRBV29-1	TRBJ2-5	NA	NA	TGCAGCGTTGTGGTGGGGGGGCCCGTAGAGACCCAGTACTTC	CSVVVGGPVETQYF
TRBV19	TRBJ1-2	NA	once	TGTGCCAGTAGGTCACGGACTCGTGGCTACACCTTC	CASRSRTRGYTF
TRBV5-1	TRBJ2-1	TRBD2	NA	TGCGCCAGCAGCCCGGGACTAGCGCGATTCAATGAGCAGTTCTTC	CASSPGLARFNEQFF
TRBV5-4	TRBJ1-1	NA	NA	TGTGCCAGCGGAAAGCGGGGTGTCATGAACACTGAAGCTTTCTTT	CASGKRGVMNTEAFF
TRBV29-1	TRBJ1-2	NA	NA	TGCAGCGTTTTACGGGGGTCCTATGGCTACACCTTC	CSVLRGSYGYTF
TRBV4-1	TRBJ1-1	TRBD1	NA	TGCGCCAGCAGCCGGAGCGACGGGGCAGGGGGCCTGATGAACACTGAAGCTTTCTTT	CASSRSDGAGGLMNTEAFF
TRBV6-5	TRBJ1-5	NA	NA	TGTGCCAGCAGTTGCGTCCGGGACAACAATCAGCCCCAGCATTTT	CASSCVRDNNQPQHF
TRBV7-3	TRBJ1-1	NA	NA	TGTGCCAGCAGCTTACCCCGGGGGAGGGCTTTCTTT	CASSLPRGRAFF
TRBV15	TRBJ1-1	NA	NA	TGTGCCACCAGCAGAGAGTCAAGGGGATGGACTGAAGCTTTCTTT	CATSRESRGWTEAFF
TRBV2	TRBJ1-2	TRBD1	NA	TGTGCCAGCATCATACTAGACAGGGGGTACTATGGCTACACCTTC	CASIILDRGYYGYTF
TRBV6-1	TRBJ2-5	TRBD1	NA	TGTGCCATCGCGGACAGGGGGGAGACCCAGTACTTC	CAIADRGETQYF
TRBV25-1	TRBJ1-2	TRBD1	NA	TGTGCCAGCAGTGAATACGGGAGGGGGCGGCTTAAGAATGGCTACACCTTC	CASSEYGRGRLKNGYTF
TRBV6-7	TRBJ1-1	NA	NA	TGTGCCAGCAGTCCCATGAGCGGGTCGAATGCCATGAACACTGAAGCTTTCTTT	CASSPMSGSNAMNTEAFF
TRBV5-4	TRBJ2-1	NA	NA	TGTGCCAGCAGCCTACGGACTACTGACAATGAGCAGTTCTTC	CASSLRTTDNEQFF
TRBV5-6	TRBJ1-6	NA	NA	TGTGCCAGCAGCCTAGTCGGAAATGGCAATTCACCCCTCCACTTT	CASSLVGNGNSPLHF
TRBV11-2	TRBJ1-4	NA	NA	TGTGCCAGCAGCCTACACCGAAAAACAGGGTTCTCTGGACTTGAAAAACTGTTTTTT	CASSLHRKTGFSGLEKLFF
TRBV2	TRBJ1-1	NA	NA	TGTGCCAGCATTAAAGACAGCAAGTACACTGAAGCTTTCTTT	CASIKDSKYTEAFF
TRBV7-2	TRBJ2-7	TRBD1	NA	TGTGCCAGCAGCTTATCGGGACAGCCGTACGAGCAGTACTTC	CASSLSGQPYEQYF
TRBV5-6	TRBJ1-6	NA	NA	TGTGCCAGCAAGCGACGGAATGATTCACCCCTCCACTTT	CASKRRNDSPLHF
TRBV11-2	TRBJ1-4	NA	few	TGTGCCAGCAGCTTAGGGCAGGATGAAAAACTGTTTTTT	CASSLGQDEKLFF
TRBV6-6	TRBJ2-1	NA	few	TGTGCCAGCAGCCACTTCGACAGTTACAATGAGCAGTTCTTC	CASSHFDSYNEQFF
TRBV27	TRBJ2-1	TRBD2	NA	TGTGCCAGCAGTTTATGGGGACTAAACAATGAGCAGTTCTTC	CASSLWGLNNEQFF
TRBV14	TRBJ2-1	TRBD2	NA	TGTGCCAGCAGCCAAGGGAAGGCGGGGGGCCGGGAAGAGCAGTTCTTC	CASSQGKAGGREEQFF
TRBV5-1	TRBJ2-1	TRBD2	NA	TGCGCCAGCAGCTTGGGACTAGCGGGCAGGGGCGAGCAGTTCTTC	CASSLGLAGRGEQFF
TRBV7-6	TRBJ1-1	NA	NA	TGTGCCAGCAGCTTTGTCTCAGGGGCCGTCAACACTGAAGCTTTCTTT	CASSFVSGAVNTEAFF
TRBV12-5	TRBJ2-3	TRBD1	NA	TGTGCTAGTGGTTCCAATCACAGGGGTTGGACAGATACGCAGTATTTT	CASGSNHRGWTDTQYF
TRBV5-8	TRBJ2-2	TRBD1	NA	TGTGCCAGCAGGGCCGGGACAGGGGTAAGGACCGGGGAGCTGTTTTTT	CASRAGTGVRTGELFF
TRBV11-2	TRBJ1-2	NA	NA	TGTGCCAGCAGCTTAGTCGACAGATCTAACTATGGCTACACCTTC	CASSLVDRSNYGYTF
TRBV9	TRBJ2-5	NA	NA	TGTGCCAGCAGCGTATCGGACCAAGAGACCCAGTACTTC	CASSVSDQETQYF
TRBV2	TRBJ2-6	TRBD1	once	TGTGCCAGCACCGTACAGGGGCCTGGGGCCAACGTCCTGACTTTC	CASTVQGPGANVLTF
TRBV7-6	TRBJ2-7	NA	NA	TGTGCCAGCAGCCCTGTAACGGACGAGCAGTACTTC	CASSPVTDEQYF